Listed below are T cell receptor beta chains from one sample, sequenced in a study of cytomegalovirus exposure and HLA in healthy donors. This table comes from immunoSEQ multiplex PCR, and its TCRdb copy is limited to in-frame clones, with some not included. The data show about 150,000 clones, with 76% seen just once and roughly 1.6% held by the top ten. The sequenced material came from PBMCs. The receptor set was obtained from a woman aged 40-49 years in good health and CMV-seronegative. Both conserved end residues are part of each CDR3. A D gene is named only where the DNA matches it firmly. Some rows have no size entry. The others give once, few or many, or a class for an expanded clone.

NA	NA	TRBJ2-2	TRBV19	CASSYRRGTGELFF	TGTGCCAGTAGTTACCGTCGGGGCACCGGGGAGCTGTTTTTT
NA	NA	TRBJ1-1	TRBV29-1	CSAKNTEAFF	TGCAGCGCTAAGAACACTGAAGCTTTCTTT
NA	NA	TRBJ1-2	TRBV2	CASRWGDAVFYGYTF	TGTGCCAGCAGGTGGGGGGACGCCGTTTTCTATGGCTACACCTTC
NA	few	TRBJ2-7	TRBV7-8	CASSPRLGAREQYF	TGTGCCAGCAGCCCCCGGCTGGGGGCCCGCGAGCAGTACTTC
NA	few	TRBJ1-5	TRBV6-6	CASTMGAGNQPQHF	TGTGCCAGCACCATGGGGGCGGGCAATCAGCCCCAGCATTTT
TRBD1	once	TRBJ2-5	TRBV5-1	CASSLGRTGPQETQYF	TGCGCCAGCAGCTTGGGTCGGACAGGGCCCCAAGAGACCCAGTACTTC
TRBD1	NA	TRBJ1-1	TRBV2	CASSQGENEAFF	TGTGCCAGCAGTCAGGGGGAGAATGAAGCTTTCTTT
TRBD1	once	TRBJ2-5	TRBV10-1	CASSGPGTAEETQYF	TGCGCCAGCAGTGGACCCGGGACAGCAGAAGAGACCCAGTACTTC
NA	NA	TRBJ1-3	TRBV5-1	CASSPETGNTIYF	TGCGCCAGCAGCCCCGAGACAGGAAACACCATATATTTT
NA	few	TRBJ1-2	TRBV7-9	CASSSEGSDGYTF	TGTGCCAGCAGCTCGGAGGGCTCCGACGGCTACACCTTC
TRBD1	NA	TRBJ2-2	TRBV18	CASSPNHRGTNTGELFF	TGTGCCAGCTCACCTAATCACAGGGGGACGAACACCGGGGAGCTGTTTTTT
NA	once	TRBJ1-1	TRBV19	CASSIRGAGGTEAFF	TGTGCCAGTAGTATACGGGGGGCAGGTGGGACTGAAGCTTTCTTT
NA	NA	TRBJ2-3	TRBV5-1	CASFKEDSTDTQYF	TGCGCCAGCTTCAAAGAGGATAGCACAGATACGCAGTATTTT
NA	NA	TRBJ1-4	TRBV6-1	CASRGQGSTNEKLFF	TGTGCCAGCAGGGGTCAGGGTTCAACTAATGAAAAACTGTTTTTT
TRBD2	NA	TRBJ2-1	TRBV19	CASSIDASGRIFWFF	TGTGCCAGTAGTATAGATGCTAGCGGGAGGATTTTTTGGTTCTTC
NA	NA	TRBJ2-5	TRBV5-1	CASSLEQAYETQYF	TGCGCCAGCAGCTTGGAGCAGGCTTATGAGACCCAGTACTTC
NA	few	TRBJ2-1	TRBV5-1	CASSLVLSGANEQFF	TGCGCCAGCAGCTTGGTACTGTCAGGGGCTAATGAGCAGTTCTTC
TRBD1	few	TRBJ2-7	TRBV6-1	CASRTRDRASYEQYF	TGTGCCAGCAGAACCCGGGACAGGGCATCCTACGAGCAGTACTTC
NA	few	TRBJ1-2	TRBV19	CASSIHGGYYGYTF	TGTGCCAGTAGTATTCATGGGGGCTACTATGGCTACACCTTC
TRBD1	NA	TRBJ1-1	TRBV6-6	CASSYGQGVLNTEAFF	TGTGCCAGCAGTTACGGACAGGGAGTATTGAACACTGAAGCTTTCTTT
NA	NA	TRBJ2-3	TRBV11-3	CASSRGGGTDTQYF	TGTGCCAGCAGCCGAGGGGGAGGCACAGATACGCAGTATTTT
NA	once	TRBJ2-7	TRBV2	CASSFRGRGSSYEQYF	TGTGCCAGCAGCTTTCGCGGTCGGGGGAGCTCCTACGAGCAGTACTTC
NA	once	TRBJ1-2	TRBV27	CASSLTGGLYGYTF	TGTGCCAGCAGTTTAACAGGTGGCCTATATGGCTACACCTTC
NA	NA	TRBJ2-7	TRBV20-1	CSARRDYEQYF	TGCAGTGCTAGACGGGACTACGAGCAGTACTTC
NA	few	TRBJ1-4	TRBV5-3	CARSPQGLNEKLFF	TGTGCCAGAAGCCCACAGGGCCTAAATGAAAAACTGTTTTTT
NA	once	TRBJ2-5	TRBV29-1	CSAFQETQYF	TGCAGCGCTTTCCAAGAGACCCAGTACTTC
NA	NA	TRBJ1-6	TRBV6-5	CASSYSGRYNSPLHF	TGTGCCAGCAGTTACTCGGGGAGGTATAATTCACCCCTCCACTTT
NA	NA	TRBJ2-4	TRBV10-3	CAISESGRAKNIQYF	TGTGCCATCAGTGAGTCGGGGAGAGCCAAAAACATTCAGTACTTC
TRBD2	NA	TRBJ2-7	TRBV28	CASSFQRGGYYEQYF	TGTGCCAGCAGTTTTCAGCGGGGGGGTTACTACGAGCAGTACTTC
NA	NA	TRBJ1-2	TRBV7-2	CASSLSPNYGYTF	TGTGCCAGCAGCTTGTCCCCGAACTATGGCTACACCTTC
NA	NA	TRBJ1-5	TRBV7-2	CASSSDSPINQPQHF	TGTGCCAGCAGCTCGGACAGCCCTATCAATCAGCCCCAGCATTTT
NA	NA	TRBJ2-3	TRBV7-9	CASRASGPLCF	TGTGCCAGCAGAGCTTCAGGGCCTCTCTGTTTT
TRBD2	NA	TRBJ2-1	TRBV7-9	CASSLSGGADEQFF	TGTGCCAGCAGCTTGAGCGGGGGGGCGGATGAGCAGTTCTTC
TRBD2	NA	TRBJ2-3	TRBV6-6	CASSFTGGPPDTQYF	TGTGCCAGCAGTTTCACGGGAGGGCCTCCAGATACGCAGTATTTT
TRBD2	NA	TRBJ2-7	TRBV6-5	CASSYSGGRDEQYF	TGTGCCAGCAGTTACTCGGGCGGGAGGGATGAGCAGTACTTC
NA	NA	TRBJ2-7	TRBV5-1	CASSSESSVAEQYF	TGCGCCAGCAGCTCGGAATCTAGCGTCGCCGAGCAGTACTTC
TRBD2	NA	TRBJ2-3	TRBV6-1	CASSEPAGAYTDTQYF	TGTGCCAGCAGTGAACCAGCGGGGGCCTACACAGATACGCAGTATTTT
NA	NA	TRBJ1-2	TRBV6-4	CASSEGALYGYTF	TGTGCCAGCAGTGAAGGGGCGCTCTATGGCTACACCTTC
NA	NA	TRBJ1-6	TRBV25-1	CASSEAGRSPLHF	TGTGCCAGCAGTGAGGCTGGGCGTTCACCCCTCCACTTT
NA	NA	TRBJ2-5	TRBV6-4	CASSDPEGEREPGAQETQYF	TGTGCCAGCAGTGACCCAGAGGGGGAGCGGGAACCTGGGGCTCAAGAGACCCAGTACTTC
NA	NA	TRBJ1-2	TRBV27	CASSPQGHGYTF	TGTGCCAGCAGCCCCCAGGGTCATGGCTACACCTTC
NA	NA	TRBJ2-7	TRBV7-5	CVRSLVPGQGGSSYEQYF	TGTGTCAGAAGCTTAGTCCCGGGACAGGGGGGGAGCTCCTACGAGCAGTACTTC
TRBD1	few	TRBJ1-2	TRBV4-1	CASSQTGLPGYTF	TGCGCCAGCAGCCAGACAGGGCTCCCTGGCTACACCTTC
NA	once	TRBJ1-2	TRBV19	CASSTIGQNGYGYTF	TGTGCCAGTAGTACCATAGGACAGAACGGATATGGCTACACCTTC
NA	NA	TRBJ1-2	TRBV6-1	CASSESVSGYTF	TGTGCCAGCAGTGAGAGCGTCAGTGGCTACACCTTC
NA	NA	TRBJ1-5	TRBV19	CASSTGVMQPQHF	TGTGCCAGTAGTACAGGGGTTATGCAGCCCCAGCATTTT
TRBD2	NA	TRBJ2-7	TRBV18	CASSPGRGPRKQYF	TGTGCCAGCTCACCAGGGAGGGGCCCTCGGAAGCAGTACTTC
NA	NA	TRBJ1-5	TRBV6-5	CASSTTGGNQPQHF	TGTGCCAGCAGTACGACAGGCGGAAATCAGCCCCAGCATTTT
NA	NA	TRBJ2-1	TRBV18	CASSPSNYNEQFF	TGTGCCAGCTCACCAAGCAACTACAATGAGCAGTTCTTC
NA	NA	TRBJ1-1	TRBV6-1	CASSEAGRNTEAFF	TGTGCCAGCAGTGAAGCGGGCAGAAACACTGAAGCTTTCTTT
NA	NA	TRBJ1-2	TRBV19	CASSTAPGGTNYGYTF	TGTGCCAGTAGTACAGCCCCCGGAGGCACTAACTATGGCTACACCTTC
NA	NA	TRBJ1-1	TRBV5-6	CASSLSPNTEAFF	TGTGCCAGCAGCTTGTCTCCCAACACTGAAGCTTTCTTT
TRBD2	NA	TRBJ2-2	TRBV5-4	CASSPGLAVNTGELFF	TGTGCCAGCAGCCCGGGACTAGCGGTGAACACCGGGGAGCTGTTTTTT
NA	NA	TRBJ1-1	TRBV30	CAWSAEGTEAFF	TGTGCCTGGAGTGCAGAAGGGACAGAAGCTTTCTTT
TRBD2	NA	TRBJ2-7	TRBV7-9	CASSLKLAGGAPPYEQYF	TGTGCCAGCAGCTTGAAACTAGCGGGGGGCGCCCCTCCCTACGAGCAGTACTTC